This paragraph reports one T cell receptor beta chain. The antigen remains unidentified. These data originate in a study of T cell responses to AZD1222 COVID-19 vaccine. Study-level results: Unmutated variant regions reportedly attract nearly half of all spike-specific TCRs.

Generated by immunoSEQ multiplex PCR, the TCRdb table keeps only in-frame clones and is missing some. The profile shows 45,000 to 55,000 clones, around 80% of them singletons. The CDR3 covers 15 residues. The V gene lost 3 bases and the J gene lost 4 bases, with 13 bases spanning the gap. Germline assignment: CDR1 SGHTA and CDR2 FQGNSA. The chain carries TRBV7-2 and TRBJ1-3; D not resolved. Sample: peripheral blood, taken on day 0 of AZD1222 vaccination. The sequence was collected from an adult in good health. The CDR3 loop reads CASSFRGGEGNTIYF. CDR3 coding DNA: TGTGCCAGCAGCTTTCGGGGAGGTGAAGGAAACACCATATATTTT.